Listed here are 7 T cell receptor beta chains from one sample, sequenced in a study of a mutant IDH1 vaccine in newly diagnosed glioma. Libraries were prepared by immunoSEQ multiplex PCR; TCRdb keeps only in-frame clonotypes and omits some of them. Of 75,000 to 100,000 clones listed, roughly 90% are singletons. The time point denotes: baseline, week 1 (first vaccination visit). The treatment is: pre-vaccination baseline after standard-of-care therapy. The material sequenced was PBMCs, taken from a glioma patient treated with radiotherapy, temozolomide or both. These receptor sequences come from a woman aged 50 to 60 with glioma.

The V gene is TRBV9, the J gene TRBJ2-3; D remains unclear. The CDR3 has 14 amino acids. V was trimmed by 0 bases and J by 4 bases, leaving 9 bases between them. Germline values: CDR1 SGDLS, CDR2 YYNGEE. The CDR3 is CASSVAGVADTQYF. CDR3 DNA sequence: TGTGCCAGCAGCGTAGCTGGGGTGGCAGATACGCAGTATTTT.

This clone occurred a few times. J is TRBJ2-6 and V is TRBV6-4; no definite D call. From germline, CDR1 is MRHNA and CDR2 SNTAGT. V was shortened by 0 bases and J by 2 bases, with 8 bases between the two germline ends. The CDR3 is made up of 16 amino acids. CDR3 sequence reads: CASSDSSGAGANVLTF. In DNA, the CDR3 is TGTGCCAGCAGTGACTCGAGTGGGGCTGGGGCCAACGTCCTGACTTTC.

This chain uses TRBV5-4 with TRBJ2-7, with unresolved D. Germline CDR1 and CDR2: SGHNT and YYREEE (reference sequence). This CDR3 is 12 amino acids long. V dropped 4 bases and J dropped 5 bases, with 10 bases sitting between them. The CDR3 region is CASSTQRNEQYF. The CDR3 DNA follows: TGTGCCAGCAGCACCCAACGGAACGAGCAGTACTTC.

This clone appeared once. The chain joins TRBV30 to TRBJ2-4, with D possibly being TRBD2 (6 bases). CDR3 length: 16 residues. V lost 1 base, J lost 2 bases, and 15 bases lay in between. In germline, CDR1 is GTSNPN, CDR2 SVGIG (reference sequence). DNA for the CDR3: TGTGCCTGGAGTGCCCGGGGGATCGTGACCAAAAACATTCAGTACTTC. It translates to CAWSARGIVTKNIQYF.

The genes are TRBV5-1 and TRBJ1-2; 7 bases match TRBD1. V lost 0 bases, J lost 3 bases, and 2 bases stayed unmatched. Germline V lookup: CDR1 SGHRS, CDR2 YFSETQ. The CDR3 sequence is 14 residues long. CDR3 in DNA: TGCGCCAGCAGCTTGGCCGACAGGGACTATGGCTACACCTTC. Amino acids: CASSLADRDYGYTF.

The chain links TRBV7-3 to TRBJ1-2; TRBD1 might be the D (5 bases). Trimming removed 0 bases from V and 8 bases from J, with 10 bases in between. Germline-derived CDR1 and CDR2 are SGHTA and FQGTGA. This CDR3 comprises 13 residues. Here the CDR3 reads CASSLTPGRGYTF. The CDR3 DNA reads TGTGCCAGCAGCTTAACGCCAGGGAGAGGCTACACCTTC.

This clone was recorded only once. J is TRBJ1-2 and V is TRBV6-1, with D unclear. The germline gives CDR1 MNHNS, CDR2 SASEGT. The CDR3 extends over 11 amino acids. Between the trimmed V and J ends, which lost 8 bases and 2 bases, there was a span of 6 bases. The CDR3 coding sequence is TGTGCCAGCGCCCAGAACTATGGCTACACCTTC. Translation gives CASAQNYGYTF.